These T cell receptor beta chains were read from a single sample in a study of shared clonotypes between healthy human individuals. TCRdb's table, derived via immunoSEQ multiplex PCR, lists solely in-frame clones and lacks some. The sample records roughly 500,000 clones, roughly 95% being singletons. Sequenced material: naive CD4+ T cells sorted from blood. The source is a woman in her 30s in good health. The conserved cysteine and the conserved F or W are not part of the CDR3 here. The order of the fields is CDR3 protein, CDR3 length, V gene, J gene.

CDR3aa: ASSLSGVGGWEQF; len: 13; v_gene: TRBV27; j_gene: TRBJ2-1
CDR3aa: ASSGLRGRNTQY; len: 12; v_gene: TRBV7-2; j_gene: TRBJ2-3
CDR3aa: ASSFQGETEAF; len: 11; v_gene: TRBV5-1; j_gene: TRBJ1-1
CDR3aa: ASSSTDGSNMNTEAF; len: 15; v_gene: TRBV27; j_gene: TRBJ1-1
CDR3aa: ASSRPGTSGVGSSYNEQF; len: 18; v_gene: TRBV4-2; j_gene: TRBJ2-1
CDR3aa: ASSLSGGEQF; len: 10; v_gene: TRBV7-9; j_gene: TRBJ2-1
CDR3aa: ASSYVNPGTGELF; len: 13; v_gene: TRBV6-5; j_gene: TRBJ2-2
CDR3aa: ATGPNRGSSGNTIY; len: 14; v_gene: TRBV10-3; j_gene: TRBJ1-3
CDR3aa: ASSLLQVSNQPQH; len: 13; v_gene: TRBV28; j_gene: TRBJ1-5
CDR3aa: ASSPIQGANTDTQY; len: 14; v_gene: TRBV18; j_gene: TRBJ2-3
CDR3aa: ASSRDTPGYGYT; len: 12; v_gene: TRBV5-1; j_gene: TRBJ1-2
CDR3aa: ASSPGGQTNEKLF; len: 13; v_gene: TRBV7-9; j_gene: TRBJ1-4